This T cell receptor beta chain was recovered during a study of shared clonotypes between healthy human individuals. Findings and caveats of the study: What naive subsets generally showed was a larger estimated richness than memory subsets showed.

As concerns this clone: Its antigen is unidentified.

Germline assignment: CDR1 SEHNR and CDR2 FQNEAQ (reference sequence). This CDR3 has 12 residues. Trimming cost V 2 bases and J 4 bases, with 4 bases left between them. It was roughly 210 ng DNA, about 30,000 T cell genomes, that sorted-subset replicate PCRs used. The method was immunoSEQ multiplex PCR; TCRdb's version includes in-frame clones alone and lacks a portion of them. In the table there are millions of clones, approximately 92% of which are singletons. This TCR was recovered from a man aged 18 to 29 in good health. The material sequenced was naive CD4+ T cells sorted from blood. Stated subset: CD45RA+ positively selected. This sequence joins TRBV7-9 and TRBJ2-3; D is uncertain. DNA for the CDR3: TGTGCCAGCAGCTTAAAGGCAGATACGCAGTATTTT. Its protein product is CASSLKADTQYF.